A single sample gave rise to the 18 T cell receptor beta chains below, sequenced in a study of T cell responses to AZD1222 COVID-19 vaccine (dated by TCRdb to the early 2020s). This sample's time point label indicates: about 28 days (+/-7) after the second vaccine dose. Library construction relied on the immunoSEQ multiplex PCR assay. Here the immuneACCESS table is served through TCRdb, limited to in-frame sequences with V and J called. Missing clones are a known gap in these copies; in checked studies unresolved V genes cover under half, and the rest lacks a known reason. This sample lists 50,000 or so clones; over 70% were detected once. Approximately 5.2% of the sample is in the top ten clones. This specimen was peripheral blood, taken 28 days after the second AZD1222 dose. The receptors come from an adult who received the AZD1222 COVID-19 vaccine.

This clone was detected only a few times. This rearrangement joins TRBV11-2 to TRBJ2-3; 7 bases match TRBD2. The length of the CDR3 is 16 residues. Germline V lookup: CDR1 SGHAT, CDR2 FQNNGV. J gave up 0 bases and V 3 bases, and 6 bases lay outside the gene matches. CDR3: CASSLARRGSTDTQYF. CDR3 bases: TGTGCCAGCAGCTTGGCGCGGCGGGGGAGCACAGATACGCAGTATTTT.

This clone was observed once. The chain combines TRBV11-2 with TRBJ1-2, with TRBD1 identical over 9 bases. The CDR3 sequence is 12 residues long. Germline V gives CDR1 SGHAT, CDR2 FQNNGV. Trimming cost V 5 bases and J 5 bases; bases outside gene matches: 0. The CDR3 bases are TGTGCCAGCAGCGACAGGGGGTATGGCTACACCTTC. Translation: CASSDRGYGYTF. Variable domain in full (rest from reference TRBV11-2 and TRBJ1-2): EAGVAQSPRYKIIEKRQSVAFWCNPISGHATLYWYQQILGQGPKLLIQFQNNGVVDDSQLPKDRFSAERLKGVDSTLKIQPAKLEDSAVYLCASSDRGYGYTFGSGTRLTVV.

The chain recombines TRBV11-2 with TRBJ1-5; D gene uncertain. The V end was cut by 5 bases, the J end by 4 bases, with 12 bases between. CDR3 length equals 14 residues. The germline V gene has CDR1 SGHAT and CDR2 FQNNGV. CDR3 bases: TGTGCCAGCAGCCCGGGAGGGCTGAATCAGCCCCAGCATTTT. Amino acids: CASSPGGLNQPQHF.

This clone was observed once. This chain joins TRBV6-2 or TRBV6-3 and TRBJ1-5; D perhaps matches TRBD1 (5 bases). Trimming left V 6 bases short and J 5 bases short, with 17 bases between. The CDR3 is 15 residues long. CDR1 is MNHEY and CDR2 is SVGEGT in the germline V gene. The CDR3, as DNA: TGTGCCAGCAGCTCGGTTGAGGGGTACCATCAGCCCCAGCATTTT. It codes for CASSSVEGYHQPQHF.

This chain connects TRBV20-1 to TRBJ2-1; unclear D gene. The germline CDR1 and CDR2 sequences are DFQATT and SNEGSKA (reference sequence). This CDR3 is 10 amino acids long. The CDR3 DNA sequence: TGCGCCACTGCCTACAATGAGCAGTTCTTC. Its protein product is CATAYNEQFF.

J is TRBJ2-3 and V is TRBV30; D gene unclear. Trimming took off 3 bases at V and 2 bases at J, with 18 bases between the two ends. The germline gives CDR1 GTSNPN, CDR2 SVGIG (reference sequence). This CDR3 is built from 16 residues. DNA for the CDR3: TGTGCCTGGAGGCCCCTCCGGCGCTACCCCACAGATACGCAGTATTTT. Translating it yields CAWRPLRRYPTDTQYF.

CDR3 sequence reads: CASSLTPNLLHF. CDR3 DNA sequence: TGTGCCAGCAGTTTAACCCCAAATCTCCTCCACTTT. The chain joins TRBV28 to TRBJ1-6; D is unresolved. V lost 2 bases and J 15 bases, leaving 11 bases between the germline ends. The CDR3 spans 12 residues. Germline lookup yields CDR1 MDHEN and CDR2 SYDVKM.

The rearrangement links TRBV25-1 to TRBJ1-5; 7 nucleotides align to TRBD1. V lost 3 bases, J lost 1 base, and 3 bases stayed unmatched. CDR1 is MGHDK and CDR2 is SYGVNS in the germline V gene. The CDR3 has 15 amino acids. As DNA, the CDR3 is TGTGCCAGCAGTGATGGCAGGGGGAGCAATCAGCCCCAGCATTTT. Its protein is CASSDGRGSNQPQHF.

The chain links TRBV5-1 to TRBJ1-6, with 9 bases aligning to TRBD1. Per the germline V gene, CDR1 is SGHRS and CDR2 is YFSETQ. After removal of 1 base from V and 5 bases from J, the junction contained 1 base not matched to a gene. The CDR3 consists of 15 residues. CDR3 bases: TGCGCCAGCAGCTTGACAGGGGGCAATAATTCACCCCTCCACTTT. This translates into CASSLTGGNNSPLHF.

The J gene is TRBJ2-5, the V gene TRBV28; TRBD2 matches at 9 bases. The CDR3 covers 16 residues. V trimming: 5 bases; J trimming: 7 bases; junction bases outside the gene matches: 14. The V gene's germline CDR1 is MDHEN and CDR2 SYDVKM. The CDR3 nucleotides are TGTGCCAGCAGTCCACCGCCGGGACTAGCACATTTGACCCAGTACTTC. Its protein product is CASSPPPGLAHLTQYF.

The rearrangement joins TRBV6-1 to TRBJ2-2; D tentatively fits TRBD1 or TRBD2 (6 bases each). The CDR3 loop spans 17 amino acids. Per germline, CDR1 MNHNS and CDR2 SASEGT. Trimming removed 3 bases from V and 1 base from J, with 15 bases in between. This CDR3 is CASSEAWGAKNTGELFF. CDR3 nucleotide sequence: TGTGCCAGCAGTGAGGCGTGGGGGGCTAAGAACACCGGGGAGCTGTTTTTT.

The chain links TRBV27 to TRBJ1-1; the D gene is possibly TRBD1 (6 bases). V dropped 3 bases and J dropped 3 bases, with 11 bases sitting between them. The CDR3 length is 14 residues. Germline-derived CDR1 and CDR2 are MNHEY and SMNVEV (reference sequence). The CDR3 sequence is CASSFSGVHTEAFF. Written as DNA, the CDR3 is TGTGCCAGCAGTTTTTCAGGGGTGCACACTGAAGCTTTCTTT.

V and J are TRBV13 and TRBJ2-7, with 9 bases fitting TRBD1. This CDR3 is built from 15 residues. Germline V gene sequence: CDR1 PRHDT, CDR2 FYEKMQ (reference sequence). V shed 4 bases, J shed 2 bases, and the junction held 6 bases outside the gene matches. The CDR3 bases are TGTGCCAGCAGCTCCTCAGGGACAGGGACCTACGAGCAGTACGTC. This gives the protein CASSSSGTGTYEQYV.

V gene TRBV7-8 combines with J gene TRBJ1-4; D call uncertain. The germline gives CDR1 SGHVS, CDR2 FQNEAQ. V lost 1 base and J 8 bases, leaving 14 bases between the germline ends. The CDR3 is 15 amino acids. The CDR3 nucleotides are TGTGCCAGCAGCTTAGATTCAGTGGGCGGGGAAAAACTGTTTTTT. Amino acids: CASSLDSVGGEKLFF.

This clone occurred once. The V and J genes are TRBV7-3 and TRBJ1-1; D is undetermined. The CDR3 covers 13 residues. Germline V gene sequence: CDR1 SGHTA, CDR2 FQGTGA. Trimming left V 8 bases short and J 8 bases short, with 18 bases between. The CDR3 sequence is CASRASSVSEAFF. Written as DNA, the CDR3 is TGTGCCAGCCGAGCTTCATCGGTATCCGAAGCTTTCTTT. The whole variable domain, remainder taken from reference TRBV7-3 and TRBJ1-1, is GAGVSQTPSNKVTEKGKYVELRCDPISGHTALYWYRQSLGQGPEFLIYFQGTGAADDSGLPNDRFFAVRPEGSVSTLKIQRTERGDSAVYLCASRASSVSEAFFGQGTRLTVV.

This chain links TRBV6-5 with TRBJ2-7; no reliable D call. The germline gives CDR1 MNHEY, CDR2 SVGAGI. The CDR3 extends over 16 amino acids. V shed 0 bases and J shed 2 bases, with 14 bases lying between them. CDR3 in amino acids: CASSYSLAAPTYEQYF. CDR3 sequence (DNA): TGTGCCAGCAGTTACTCCCTCGCAGCCCCCACCTACGAGCAGTACTTC.

In this sample, this clone turned up a few times. The gene calls are TRBV3-1 (or the pseudogene TRBV3-2) and TRBJ1-2, with a tentative D call TRBD1 (6 bases). Germline V lookup: CDR1 LGHDT, CDR2 YNNKEL (reference sequence). The CDR3 is made up of 16 amino acids. V lost 3 bases, J lost 8 bases, and 22 bases lay in between. CDR3 loop: CASSHPGGRGVGGYTF. The CDR3 DNA is TGTGCCAGCAGCCACCCTGGGGGCAGGGGCGTGGGCGGCTACACCTTC.

The CDR3: CASSDPGERGGNEQFF. CDR3 DNA sequence: TGCGCCAGCAGTGACCCCGGGGAGCGGGGGGGCAATGAGCAGTTCTTC. The V call is TRBV10-2, the J call TRBJ2-1; 10 nucleotides agree with TRBD2. This CDR3 comprises 16 residues. V gave up 3 bases and J gave up 6 bases; unmatched junction bases: 8. Germline values: CDR1 WSHSY, CDR2 SAAADI.